The next 17 T cell receptor beta chains were all read from a single sample in a study of T cell repertoires in cytomegalovirus infection. Each CDR3 protein is one row after TCRdb ran MiXCR on the reads. The sample includes around 770,000 distinct CDR3 sequences, 25% to 35% of them seen just once. These receptors have no known antigen. The sample was cultured CD8+ T cells from PBMCs, taken from culture after CMV antigen stimulation. These TCRs come from a human donor in good health (CMV status not recorded). Some clones in this sample may be carry-over from other donors' samples.

The rearrangement links TRBV6-6 to TRBJ2-5, with D perhaps matching TRBD1 (6 bases). Trimming cost V 0 bases and J 4 bases, with 21 bases left between them. This CDR3 spans 18 amino acids. The germline V gene encodes CDR1 MNHNY and CDR2 SVGAGI (reference sequence). DNA for the CDR3: TGTGCCAGCAGTTACTCGACCTTCGAGGGGGTTGTCGGAGAGACCCAGTACTTC. The encoded protein is CASSYSTFEGVVGETQYF.

This clonotype has just a few counts. The chain is built from TRBV7-6 and TRBJ1-5; the D is unclear. The CDR3 totals 15 residues. Germline CDR1 SGHVS, CDR2 FNYEAQ. Trimming pared 3 bases from V and 0 bases from J, leaving 9 bases between. The CDR3 DNA sequence: TGTGCCAGCAGCTTTGGCAAGTATAGCAATCAGCCCCAGCATTTT. Translating it yields CASSFGKYSNQPQHF. The entire variable domain, with the rest obtained from reference TRBV7-6 and TRBJ1-5, is as follows: GAGVSQSPRYKVTKRGQDVALRCDPISGHVSLYWYRQALGQGPEFLTYFNYEAQQDKSGLPNDRFSAERPEGSISTLTIQRTEQRDSAMYRCASSFGKYSNQPQHFGDGTRLSIL.

CDR3 coding DNA: TGCGCCAGCAACACCCCCATCGGGGCTGGGGCCAACGTCCTGACTTTC. Protein: CASNTPIGAGANVLTF. This chain uses TRBV4-1 with TRBJ2-6; D is possibly TRBD2 (5 bases). The CDR3 loop spans 16 amino acids. Germline values: CDR1 MGHRA, CDR2 YSYEKL. V was shortened by 7 bases and J by 2 bases, with 15 bases between the two germline ends.

This clonotype was seen repeatedly, ten times or more. The rearrangement joins TRBV7-8 to TRBJ2-1, with TRBD2 matching over 9 bases. Trimming removed 1 base from V and 7 bases from J; junction bases left unmatched: 5. Germline lookup yields CDR1 SGHVS and CDR2 FQNEAQ. CDR3 length: 15 residues. This CDR3 reads CASSLEAGGRNEQFF. DNA of the CDR3: TGTGCCAGCAGCTTAGAGGCGGGGGGGCGAAATGAGCAGTTCTTC.

V usage is TRBV4-1 and J usage is TRBJ1-1, with D hard to call. The V and J ends lost 1 base and 4 bases respectively, with 7 bases between them. Germline V CDR1 and CDR2: MGHRA, YSYEKL. This CDR3 comprises 13 residues. The CDR3 loop reads CASSQGGITEAFF. The CDR3 nucleotides read TGCGCCAGCAGCCAAGGAGGGATCACTGAAGCTTTCTTT.

The chain employs TRBV19 and TRBJ1-5, with D uncertain. V was trimmed by 2 bases and J by 6 bases, leaving 8 bases between them. This CDR3 is 13 amino acids long. The germline V gene has CDR1 LNHDA and CDR2 SQIVND (reference sequence). The CDR3 coding sequence is TGTGCCAGTAGTATATTCGAGGGTCAGCCCCAGCATTTT. Translating it yields CASSIFEGQPQHF.

The chain has TRBV9 and TRBJ2-3; TRBD2 aligns across 12 bases. The germline V gene encodes CDR1 SGDLS and CDR2 YYNGEE. Trimming took 3 bases from V and 6 from J; bases not matched to a gene: 5. This CDR3 is built from 15 residues. This CDR3 is CASSASGGDLDTQYF. CDR3 nucleotides: TGTGCCAGCAGCGCTAGCGGGGGGGATTTGGATACGCAGTATTTT. Together with reference TRBV9 and TRBJ2-3, the CDR3 gives the full variable domain: DSGVTQTPKHLITATGQRVTLRCSPRSGDLSVYWYQQSLDQGLQFLIQYYNGEERAKGNILERFSAQQFPDLHSELNLSSLELGDSALYFCASSASGGDLDTQYFGPGTRLTVL.

This clonotype was seen a few times. This chain uses TRBV2 with TRBJ2-3; D perhaps matches TRBD2 (6 bases). V lost 3 bases and J lost 2, with 9 bases in between. CDR1 SNHLY and CDR2 FYNNEI come from the germline V gene. The CDR3 has 14 residues. This chain's CDR3 is CASSEAGNTDTQYF. The DNA for the CDR3 is TGTGCCAGCAGTGAGGCGGGGAACACAGATACGCAGTATTTT.

The CDR3 bases are TGTGCCAGCAGTTACTCGTCGAGCGGGGGGGCCGAGACCCAGTACTTC. Encoded protein: CASSYSSSGGAETQYF. V is TRBV6-5 and J is TRBJ2-5; 10 bases fit TRBD2. This CDR3 is 16 amino acids long. Germline values: CDR1 MNHEY, CDR2 SVGAGI. V lost 0 bases to trimming and J lost 5 bases; unmatched junction nucleotides: 6.

The sample holds a few counts of this clonotype. The chain employs TRBV7-8 and TRBJ2-7; TRBD2 matches 7 bases. CDR3 length: 15 amino acids. J was trimmed by 1 base and V by 5 bases; bases with no gene match: 8. The germline gives CDR1 SGHVS, CDR2 FQNEAQ. The DNA for the CDR3 is TGTGCCAGCAGCGCCTCCGGGACTAAGTCCTACGAGCAGTACTTC. Protein: CASSASGTKSYEQYF.

This clonotype was recorded many times. The rearrangement joins TRBV27 to TRBJ1-3; a possible D gene is TRBD1 (5 bases). The germline V gene has CDR1 MNHEY and CDR2 SMNVEV (reference sequence). V lost 2 bases, J lost 2 bases, and 7 bases lay in between. The CDR3 is 14 residues long. CDR3 region: CASSLQGAGNTIYF. DNA for the CDR3: TGTGCCAGCAGTTTACAGGGTGCTGGAAACACCATATATTTT.

The chain joins TRBV6-6 to TRBJ1-5; a weak D match, TRBD1 (5 bases). The CDR3 sequence is 16 residues long. In germline, CDR1 is MNHNY, CDR2 SVGAGI (reference sequence). The V gene lost 5 bases and the J gene lost 4 bases, with 18 bases spanning the gap. The CDR3 bases are TGTGCCAGCAGTGAGTCTTACGGGGACTGGAATCAGCCCCAGCATTTT. Its translation: CASSESYGDWNQPQHF.

V is TRBV27 and J is TRBJ2-3; D gene uncertain. The germline CDR1 and CDR2 sequences are MNHEY and SMNVEV (reference sequence). With 0 bases removed from V and 1 base from J, the gap between germline ends came to 8 bases. The CDR3 runs 15 residues. CDR3 sequence (DNA): TGTGCCAGCAGTTTATCGTTGCAGGGCACAGATACGCAGTATTTT. This codes for CASSLSLQGTDTQYF.

This chain links TRBV19 with TRBJ2-7; D gene uncertain. The germline V gene has CDR1 LNHDA and CDR2 SQIVND (reference sequence). V lost 5 bases, J lost 0 bases, and 11 bases lay in between. The CDR3 contains 14 residues. The CDR3 nucleotides are TGTGCCAGTAGTGTAACTGACGGCTCCTACGAGCAGTACTTC. Protein product: CASSVTDGSYEQYF.

This clonotype was observed a handful of times. The CDR3 nucleotides read TGTGCCAGCGGGATGATGAACACTGAAGCTTTCTTT. Its translation: CASGMMNTEAFF. The chain is built from TRBV19 and TRBJ1-1; no firm D call. The CDR3 contains 12 residues. V lost 9 bases and J 0 bases, leaving 8 bases between the germline ends. Germline-derived CDR1 and CDR2 are LNHDA and SQIVND (reference sequence). Variable domain in full (rest from reference TRBV19 and TRBJ1-1): DGGITQSPKYLFRKEGQNVTLSCEQNLNHDAMYWYRQDPGQGLRLIYYSQIVNDFQKGDIAEGYSVSREKKESFPLTVTSAQKNPTAFYLCASGMMNTEAFFGQGTRLTVV.

This clonotype was seen a few times. This chain connects TRBV27 to TRBJ2-5; D possibly matches TRBD1 or TRBD2 (5 bases each). The CDR3 has 15 residues. V lost 10 bases and J 0 bases, leaving 18 bases between the germline ends. Germline CDR1 MNHEY, CDR2 SMNVEV (reference sequence). CDR3 in amino acids: CATSRRGPYQETQYF. CDR3 sequence (DNA): TGTGCCACCTCGCGCCGGGGACCGTACCAAGAGACCCAGTACTTC.

This clonotype was detected a few times. This chain connects TRBV10-3 to TRBJ1-1; D is unclear. The CDR3 is made up of 13 amino acids. V shed 5 bases and J shed 0 bases, with 7 bases lying between them. Germline assignment: CDR1 ENHRY and CDR2 SYGVKD. CDR3 residues: CAISPALNTEAFF. DNA of the CDR3: TGTGCCATCAGTCCCGCCTTGAACACTGAAGCTTTCTTT.